This passage covers 20 T cell receptor beta chains from one sample sequenced in a study of spatial heterogeneity in lung cancer. Each CDR3 protein gets one entry after TCRdb re-called the 5' RACE reads with MiXCR. The table has tens of thousands of distinct CDR3 sequences, 13% seen once. This sample's time point: sample taken at primary tumor resection. Material for sequencing was whole RNA from tumor, nontumor lung or frozen PBMC, left unsorted. This specimen was PBMCs, taken at surgery. The receptors here all came from a male donor with early-stage non-small cell lung cancer.

This clonotype was counted between two and nine times. The chain carries TRBV27 and TRBJ2-3; D remains unclear. Germline V gene lookup returns CDR1 MNHEY and CDR2 SMNVEV (reference sequence). The CDR3 extends over 12 amino acids. V shed 4 bases and J shed 6 bases, with 8 bases lying between them. CDR3 in amino acids: CASSSSGDTQYF. The CDR3, as DNA: TGTGCCAGCAGTTCGTCTGGGGATACGCAGTATTTT.

The rearrangement joins TRBV4-1 to TRBJ2-5; D may be TRBD2 (5 bases). V lost 1 base and J lost 7, with 13 bases in between. Germline CDR1 MGHRA, CDR2 YSYEKL. The CDR3 length is 14 residues. The CDR3 protein is CASSQGGALATQYF. The CDR3 bases are TGCGCCAGCAGCCAAGGGGGAGCATTAGCGACCCAGTACTTC.

This clonotype came up a few times. This chain links TRBV11-2 with TRBJ2-7; D uncertain. The V gene lost 0 bases and the J gene lost 5 bases, with 8 bases spanning the gap. This CDR3 has 13 amino acids. The germline CDR1 and CDR2 sequences are SGHAT and FQNNGV. CDR3 residues: CASSLDTANEQYF. The CDR3 DNA follows: TGTGCCAGCAGCTTAGATACGGCTAACGAGCAGTACTTC.

CDR3 in amino acids: CASSQERTSGIYNEQFF. DNA for the CDR3: TGTGCCAGCAGCCAAGAGCGGACTAGCGGTATTTACAATGAGCAGTTCTTC. The rearrangement joins TRBV4-2 to TRBJ2-1; 10 bases are shared with TRBD2. J was trimmed by 4 bases and V by 0 bases; bases with no gene match: 6. The CDR3 runs 17 residues. Per the germline V gene, CDR1 is LGHNA and CDR2 is YNFKEQ.

CDR3 region: CASSPRGSYEQYF. The CDR3 DNA follows: TGTGCCAGCTCACCACGGGGTTCCTACGAGCAGTACTTC. This chain uses TRBV18 with TRBJ2-7; no reliable D call. The V end was cut by 1 base, the J end by 1 base, with 5 bases between. The CDR3 loop spans 13 amino acids. Per germline, CDR1 KGHSH and CDR2 LQKENI.

This clonotype was detected ten times or more. The chain recombines TRBV11-3 with TRBJ2-2; D not certain. The CDR3 spans 14 residues. Germline V gives CDR1 SGHNT, CDR2 YENEEA. Between the trimmed V and J ends, which lost 5 bases and 4 bases, there was a span of 11 bases. CDR3 DNA: TGTGCCAGCAGCCTCCAGCCGGGCACCGGGGAGCTGTTTTTT. Its translation: CASSLQPGTGELFF.

At least ten counts were recorded for this clonotype. This rearrangement joins TRBV29-1 to TRBJ1-2, with D unclear. Trimming left V 5 bases short and J 6 bases short, with 7 bases between. The V gene's germline CDR1 is SQVTM and CDR2 ANQGSEA. There are 10 residues in the CDR3. CDR3 DNA sequence: TGCAGCGTTCCCGAGGATGGCTACACCTTC. Amino acid sequence: CSVPEDGYTF.

The genes are TRBV7-8 and TRBJ2-3; D gene ambiguous. This CDR3 spans 13 amino acids. V lost 3 bases and J 5 bases, leaving 9 bases between the germline ends. CDR1 is SGHVS, CDR2 FQNEAQ, per germline. DNA for the CDR3: TGTGCCAGCAGCTTGGGTGCCGGAGATACGCAGTATTTT. Its protein product is CASSLGAGDTQYF.

This clonotype was detected ten times or more. V gene TRBV4-3 combines with J gene TRBJ2-1, with TRBD2 matching over 7 bases. From germline, CDR1 is LGHNA and CDR2 YSLEER. The CDR3 is 15 amino acids. V shed 4 bases and J 3 bases; nucleotides not matched to a gene: 6. The CDR3 region has the DNA TGCGCCAGCAGCCCTACAGGCGGGGGCTACAATGAGCAGTTCTTC. Residues: CASSPTGGGYNEQFF.

This clonotype was seen ten or more times. The V and J genes are TRBV5-1 and TRBJ1-1; D may be TRBD1 (5 bases). Trimming pared 3 bases from V and 4 bases from J, leaving 16 bases between. The CDR3 loop spans 15 amino acids. The germline V gene has CDR1 SGHRS and CDR2 YFSETQ. The CDR3 sequence is CASSSGPGGVTEAFF. The CDR3 DNA reads TGCGCCAGCAGCTCCGGACCCGGAGGGGTCACTGAAGCTTTCTTT.

This clonotype was detected ten times or more. This chain joins TRBV9 and TRBJ2-7, with D possibly matching TRBD2 (5 bases). Looked up from germline, CDR1 is SGDLS and CDR2 is YYNGEE. The V end was cut by 4 bases, the J end by 5 bases, with 22 bases between. There are 16 residues in the CDR3. CDR3: CASSSPPGSGTHEQYF. CDR3 nucleotide sequence: TGTGCCAGCAGCTCTCCCCCGGGGTCTGGTACCCACGAGCAGTACTTC.

This clonotype was counted between two and nine times. One end of the junction fails to match germline, which may point to a read error. The chain joins TRBV5-1 to TRBJ2-7; 7 bases line up with TRBD2. The germline CDR1 and CDR2 sequences are SGHRS and YFSETQ. The CDR3 is 12 residues long. CDR3 protein: CAGSHGTNEQYF. The CDR3 bases are TGCGCCGGCAGCCACGGGACTAACGAGCAGTACTTC.

This clonotype was observed a few times. The CDR3 bases are TGTGCCAGCAGTGAGGGGGCGCCGAGGGAGTTCTTC. This sequence encodes CASSEGAPREFF. The J gene is TRBJ2-1, the V gene TRBV12-3 or TRBV12-4; 7 positions agree with TRBD1. The CDR3 covers 12 residues. Losses at the gene ends were 5 bases for V and 14 bases for J; bases not matched to a gene: 9.

The chain combines TRBV2 with TRBJ2-7, with a tentative D call TRBD1 (6 bases). V shed 7 bases and J shed 2 bases, with 15 bases lying between them. This CDR3 comprises 14 residues. The germline gives CDR1 SNHLY, CDR2 FYNNEI. CDR3 bases: TGTGCCAGCAAGCAACAGGGACCCACCTACGAGCAGTACTTC. It yields the protein CASKQQGPTYEQYF.

The CDR3 DNA follows: TGTGCCAGCAGACACGGAAATGCGAATGAAGCTTTCTTT. Protein product: CASRHGNANEAFF. V usage is TRBV12-3 or TRBV12-4 and J usage is TRBJ1-1; D gene uncertain. This CDR3 comprises 13 residues. The V and J ends lost 6 bases and 7 bases respectively, with 15 bases between them.

The sample holds many counts of this clonotype. V gene TRBV5-1 combines with J gene TRBJ2-7; D is unresolved. There are 13 residues in the CDR3. The V gene lost 3 bases and the J gene lost 2 bases, with 9 bases spanning the gap. Germline CDR1 SGHRS, CDR2 YFSETQ. The DNA of the CDR3 is TGCGCCAGCAGCTCTGGGTTTCCCTACGAGCAGTACTTC. This sequence encodes CASSSGFPYEQYF.

V gene TRBV5-1 combines with J gene TRBJ1-1; TRBD1 might be the D (6 bases). The length of the CDR3 is 13 residues. Germline CDR1 and CDR2: SGHRS and YFSETQ. Between the trimmed V and J ends, which lost 5 bases and 6 bases, there was a span of 14 bases. CDR3 DNA sequence: TGCGCCAGCAGATTACAGGGTAACTCTGAAGCTTTCTTT. This sequence encodes CASRLQGNSEAFF.

The CDR3, as DNA: TGTGCCAGTAGTAGCCGGACTAGCGGGAGGGATACGCAGTATTTT. Translation: CASSSRTSGRDTQYF. V usage is TRBV19 and J usage is TRBJ2-3, with 14 bases fitting TRBD2. This CDR3 spans 15 amino acids. With 4 bases clipped from V and 6 bases from J, the junction kept 3 bases outside the gene matches. CDR1 and CDR2 (germline): LNHDA, SQIVND (reference sequence).

This chain connects TRBV5-1 to TRBJ2-1; 14 nucleotides align to TRBD2. The CDR3 has 17 amino acids. Germline V gives CDR1 SGHRS, CDR2 YFSETQ. V shed 3 bases and J 6 bases; nucleotides not matched to a gene: 8. The CDR3 loop is CASSSGLAGVVSNEQFF. The DNA for the CDR3 is TGCGCCAGCAGCTCGGGACTAGCGGGAGTAGTTTCCAATGAGCAGTTCTTC.

J is TRBJ1-1 and V is TRBV14; TRBD1 is a possible D gene (5 bases). Germline V gene lookup returns CDR1 SGHDN and CDR2 FVKESK. Trimming left V 7 bases short and J 3 bases short, with 15 bases between. The CDR3 covers 14 residues. Here the CDR3 reads CASNPLGGYTEAFF. The CDR3 DNA reads TGTGCCAGCAACCCCCTGGGGGGTTACACTGAAGCTTTCTTT. The whole variable domain, filled in from reference TRBV14 and TRBJ1-1, reads EAGVTQFPSHSVIEKGQTVTLRCDPISGHDNLYWYRRVMGKEIKFLLHFVKESKQDESGMPNNRFLAERTGGTYSTLKVQPAELEDSGVYFCASNPLGGYTEAFFGQGTRLTVV.